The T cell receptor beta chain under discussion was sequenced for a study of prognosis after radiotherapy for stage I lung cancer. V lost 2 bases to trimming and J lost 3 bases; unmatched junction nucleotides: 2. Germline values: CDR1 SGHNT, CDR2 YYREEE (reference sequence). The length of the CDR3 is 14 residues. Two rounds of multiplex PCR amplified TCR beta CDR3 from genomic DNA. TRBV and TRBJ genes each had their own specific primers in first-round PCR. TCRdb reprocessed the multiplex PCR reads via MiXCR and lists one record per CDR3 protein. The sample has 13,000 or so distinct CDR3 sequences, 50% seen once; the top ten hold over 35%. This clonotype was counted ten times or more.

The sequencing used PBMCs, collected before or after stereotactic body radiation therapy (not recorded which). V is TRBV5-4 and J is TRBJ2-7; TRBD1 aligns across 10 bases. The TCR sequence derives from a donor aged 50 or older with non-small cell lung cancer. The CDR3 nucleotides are TGTGCCAGCAGCTTTGGGACAGGGGACTACGAGCAGTACTTC. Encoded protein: CASSFGTGDYEQYF. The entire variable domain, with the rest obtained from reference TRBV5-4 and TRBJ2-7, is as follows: ETGVTQSPTHLIKTRGQQVTLRCSSQSGHNTVSWYQQALGQGPQFIFQYYREEENGRGNFPPRFSGLQFPNYSSELNVNALELDDSALYLCASSFGTGDYEQYFGPGTRLTVT.